Following are 7 T cell receptor beta chains from one sample sequenced in a study of T cell repertoires in cytomegalovirus infection. MiXCR was run by TCRdb on the reads, yielding one entry per CDR3 protein. The profile covers approximately 150,000 distinct CDR3 sequences, with about 20% appearing a single time and more than 25% taken by the ten largest. Their specific antigens are unknown. The specimen was CD8+ T cells from cultured PBMCs, collected from culture after CMV antigen stimulation. The receptors originated from a human donor in good health (CMV status not recorded). Some clones in this sample may be carry-over from other donors' samples.

The chain links TRBV7-9 to TRBJ2-7, with 12 bases matching TRBD1. The CDR3 spans 15 residues. V shed 3 bases and J 3 bases; nucleotides not matched to a gene: 3. Germline V gene data show CDR1 as SEHNR and CDR2 as FQNEAQ (reference sequence). The DNA for the CDR3 is TGTGCCAGCAGCTTGGGACAGGGGGCTATCTACGAGCAGTACTTC. It encodes CASSLGQGAIYEQYF.

This clonotype has a handful of counts. This chain uses TRBV7-8 with TRBJ1-1; TRBD1 matches at 8 bases. Germline V gives CDR1 SGHVS, CDR2 FQNEAQ. Trimming took 5 bases from V and 5 from J; bases not matched to a gene: 10. The length of the CDR3 is 15 residues. The CDR3 here is CASSQTTGVTTEAFF. In DNA, the CDR3 is TGTGCCAGCAGCCAGACGACAGGGGTTACTACTGAAGCTTTCTTT.

This clonotype occurred a few times. In DNA, the CDR3 is TGTGCCAGCAGACAACGACAGGGGAATCAGCCCCAGCATTTT. Translation gives CASRQRQGNQPQHF. This chain joins TRBV6-5 and TRBJ1-5; 8 bases are shared with TRBD1. Per the germline V gene, CDR1 is MNHEY and CDR2 is SVGAGI. The V gene end was trimmed by 6 bases and the J gene end by 4 bases; junction bases not matched to a gene: 5. The CDR3 loop spans 14 amino acids.

At least ten counts were recorded for this clonotype. This sequence joins TRBV12-3 or TRBV12-4 and TRBJ1-5; D is uncertain. CDR3 length equals 16 residues. V lost 5 bases and J 4 bases, leaving 18 bases between the germline ends. DNA for the CDR3: TGTGCCAGCAGTCTGACACTGGGCTTAGGAAATCAGCCCCAGCATTTT. It encodes CASSLTLGLGNQPQHF.

This rearrangement joins TRBV7-2 to TRBJ2-2; TRBD1 aligns across 10 bases. The CDR3 is 14 amino acids. Germline CDR1 is SGHTA and CDR2 is FQGNSA. The V segment lost 7 bases and the J segment 6 bases; nucleotides outside the gene matches: 5. The CDR3 coding sequence is TGTGCCAGCAACATCGACAGGGGGCCCGGGGAGCTGTTTTTT. Its protein is CASNIDRGPGELFF.

The sample holds a few counts of this clonotype. The chain is built from TRBV7-9 and TRBJ1-2; TRBD1 aligns across 7 bases. Germline V gives CDR1 SEHNR, CDR2 FQNEAQ (reference sequence). J gave up 3 bases and V 5 bases, and 9 bases lay outside the gene matches. The CDR3 is 15 amino acids. The CDR3 DNA is TGTGCCAGCAGCGCATCCACAGGGGCGCACTATGGCTACACCTTC. Translated, it gives CASSASTGAHYGYTF.

This clonotype was seen more than once but under ten times. The chain recombines TRBV7-6 with TRBJ1-1; D is ambiguous. CDR1 is SGHVS and CDR2 is FNYEAQ in the germline V gene. The CDR3 loop spans 12 amino acids. With 4 bases removed from V and 4 bases from J, the gap between germline ends came to 7 bases. DNA of the CDR3: TGTGCCAGCAGCTCGGAAGTCACTGAAGCTTTCTTT. Its translation is CASSSEVTEAFF.